Listed here is a single T cell receptor beta chain. The study drew all its donors from Caucasian adults living in Nashville, Tennessee. Pooled CD45RO+ cells and CCR7-negative CD45RA+ TemRA cells made up CD8 memory. The sample is drawn from a study of shared clonotypes between healthy human individuals. About the research overall: Two female and a few male donors aged 18 to 49 were enrolled.

Clones were read by immunoSEQ multiplex PCR, and TCRdb kept only the in-frame ones, dropping some. This table has 80,000 to 100,000 clones, approximately 63% appearing once. V gave up 5 bases and J gave up 0 bases; unmatched junction bases: 7. CDR1 is SNHLY, CDR2 FYNNEI, per germline. The CDR3 spans 16 residues. Sample: memory CD8+ T cells sorted from blood. Documented subset: CD45RO+ cells pooled with CCR7-negative TemRA cells. The source of this sequence is a man aged 30 to 39 in good health. The chain links TRBV2 to TRBJ1-2; 9 bases are a match to TRBD1. The CDR3 region is CASSSRQGVANYGYTF. The CDR3 DNA follows: TGTGCCAGCAGTTCTAGACAGGGGGTAGCTAACTATGGCTACACCTTC. The full variable domain, in which reference TRBV2 and TRBJ1-2 provide the parts outside the CDR3, is EPEVTQTPSHQVTQMGQEVILRCVPISNHLYFYWYRQILGQKVEFLVSFYNNEISEKSEIFDDQFSVERPDGSNFTLKIRSTKLEDSAMYFCASSSRQGVANYGYTFGSGTRLTVV.